Here is one TCR beta chain with its context. Its target is unknown. The junction differs from germline at one of its ends, possibly a read error. The PCR was carried out with 60 Vbeta primers and 13 Jbeta primers. The repertoire was sequenced with immunoSEQ multiplex PCR; TCRdb's copy has only in-frame clones and lacks some. The sample has 150,000 to 200,000 clones, 80% seen once. The data stem from a study of cytomegalovirus exposure and HLA in healthy donors. Study results and caveats: Under 20,000 TCR beta sequences were associated with HLA alleles at 0.05 false discovery rate in a later analysis.

CDR3 length equals 13 residues. CDR1 and CDR2 (germline): SGHDN, FVKESK. The gene calls are TRBV14 and TRBJ2-1; 8 nucleotides agree with TRBD2. The clonotype comes from a male donor in good health and CMV-seropositive. The sequencing input was PBMCs. The CDR3 bases are TGTGCCAGCAGCCAAGATCTGGCGGGAGGCTTGATCTTC. As protein: CASSQDLAGGLIF. The full variable domain, its missing parts supplied by reference TRBV14 and TRBJ2-1, is EAGVTQFPSHSVIEKGQTVTLRCDPISGHDNLYWYRRVMGKEIKFLLHFVKESKQDESGMPNNRFLAERTGGTYSTLKVQPAELEDSGVYFCASSQDLAGGLIFGPGTRLTVL.